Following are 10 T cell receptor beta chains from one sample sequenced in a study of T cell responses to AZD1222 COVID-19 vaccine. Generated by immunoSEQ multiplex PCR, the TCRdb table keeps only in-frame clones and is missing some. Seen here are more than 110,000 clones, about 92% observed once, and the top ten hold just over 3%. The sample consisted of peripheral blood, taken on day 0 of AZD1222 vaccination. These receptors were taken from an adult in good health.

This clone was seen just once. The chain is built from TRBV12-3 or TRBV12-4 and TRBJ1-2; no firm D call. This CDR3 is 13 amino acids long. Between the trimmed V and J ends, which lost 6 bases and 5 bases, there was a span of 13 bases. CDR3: CASSPAASYGYTF. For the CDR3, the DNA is TGTGCCAGCAGCCCCGCGGCCAGTTATGGCTACACCTTC.

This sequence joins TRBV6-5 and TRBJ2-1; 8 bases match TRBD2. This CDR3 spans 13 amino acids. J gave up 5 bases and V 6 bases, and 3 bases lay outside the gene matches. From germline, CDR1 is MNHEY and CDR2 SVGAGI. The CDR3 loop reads CASRSGGNNEQFF. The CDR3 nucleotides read TGTGCCAGCAGAAGCGGGGGCAACAATGAGCAGTTCTTC.

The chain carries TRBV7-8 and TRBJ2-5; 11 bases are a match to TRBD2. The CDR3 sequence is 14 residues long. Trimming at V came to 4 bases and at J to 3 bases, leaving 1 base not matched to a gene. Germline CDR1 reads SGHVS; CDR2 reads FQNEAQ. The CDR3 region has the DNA TGTGCCAGCAGCTGGGGACTAGCGGAAGAGACCCAGTACTTC. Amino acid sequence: CASSWGLAEETQYF.

The CDR3 nucleotides are TGTGCCAGCTCACCACCGGCGGGACAGGGACCTCGCGAGCAGTACTTC. Its protein is CASSPPAGQGPREQYF. This chain connects TRBV18 to TRBJ2-7, with 9 positions matching TRBD1. Unmatched junction bases numbered 9, after V lost 0 bases and J lost 6 bases. The CDR3 consists of 16 residues. Germline V lookup: CDR1 KGHSH, CDR2 LQKENI.

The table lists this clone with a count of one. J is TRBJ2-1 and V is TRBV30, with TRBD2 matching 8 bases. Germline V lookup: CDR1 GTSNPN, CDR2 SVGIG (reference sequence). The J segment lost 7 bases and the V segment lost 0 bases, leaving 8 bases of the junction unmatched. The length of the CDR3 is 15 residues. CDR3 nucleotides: TGTGCCTGGAGTGTAGTGTCCCTAGCGGGTAATGAGCAGTTCTTC. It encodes CAWSVVSLAGNEQFF.

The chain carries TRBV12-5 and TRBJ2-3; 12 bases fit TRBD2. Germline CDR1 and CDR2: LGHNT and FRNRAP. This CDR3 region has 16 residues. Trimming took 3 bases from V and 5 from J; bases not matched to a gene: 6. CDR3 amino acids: CASGFLAGGPKDTQYF. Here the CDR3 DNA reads TGTGCTAGTGGTTTTCTAGCGGGAGGGCCTAAAGATACGCAGTATTTT.

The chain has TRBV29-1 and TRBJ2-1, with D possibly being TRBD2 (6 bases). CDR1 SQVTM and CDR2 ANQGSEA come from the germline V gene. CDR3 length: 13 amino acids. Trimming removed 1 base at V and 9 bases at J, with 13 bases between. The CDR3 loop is CSVEAGVASEQFF. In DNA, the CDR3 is TGCAGCGTTGAAGCGGGAGTGGCCTCTGAGCAGTTCTTC.

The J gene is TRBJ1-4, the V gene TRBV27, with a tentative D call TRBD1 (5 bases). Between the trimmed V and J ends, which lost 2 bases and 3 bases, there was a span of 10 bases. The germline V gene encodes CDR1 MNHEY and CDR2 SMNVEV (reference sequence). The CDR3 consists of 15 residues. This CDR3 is CASSLIRGSNEKLFF. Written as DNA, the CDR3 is TGTGCCAGCAGTTTAATTCGGGGGTCTAATGAAAAACTGTTTTTT.

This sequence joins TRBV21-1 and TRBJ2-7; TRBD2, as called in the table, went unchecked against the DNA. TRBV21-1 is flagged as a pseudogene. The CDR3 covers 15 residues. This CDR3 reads CASSNPTGGNGEQYF. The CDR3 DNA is TGTGCCAGCAGCAACCCTACGGGAGGAAATGGCGAGCAGTACTTC.

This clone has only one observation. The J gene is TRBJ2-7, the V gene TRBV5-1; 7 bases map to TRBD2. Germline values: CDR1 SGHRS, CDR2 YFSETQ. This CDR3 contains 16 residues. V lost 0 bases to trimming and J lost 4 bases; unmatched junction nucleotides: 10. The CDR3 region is CASSLVAASGGYEQYF. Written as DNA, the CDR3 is TGCGCCAGCAGCTTGGTGGCAGCCTCGGGGGGATACGAGCAGTACTTC.